These 17 T cell receptor beta chains were sequenced from one sample in a study of blood T cells in healthy people across ages. The use of a sample-barcoded 5' primer and a J-beta primer mix characterized a second PCR of roughly 7 to 11 cycles. TCRdb re-called the 5' RACE reads through MiXCR, storing one row per CDR3 protein. The sample records 1.4 million or so distinct CDR3 sequences, approximately 43% being singletons. The specimen sequenced was blood. The receptors stem from a woman aged 18-29 years in good health.

This chain uses TRBV12-3 or TRBV12-4 with TRBJ2-6; D gene ambiguous. The CDR3 consists of 15 residues. The ends were cut back, 2 bases at V and 0 bases at J, with 5 bases in the middle. CDR3 coding DNA: TGTGCCAGCAGTTTAAGTTACTCTGGGGCCAACGTCCTGACTTTC. This encodes CASSLSYSGANVLTF.

Only a few counts were recorded for this clonotype. This chain connects TRBV12-3 or TRBV12-4 to TRBJ1-5; 8 bases fit TRBD1. The CDR3 extends over 14 amino acids. J was trimmed by 4 bases and V by 7 bases; bases with no gene match: 6. This CDR3 reads CASKRTGSNQPQHF. The CDR3 coding sequence is TGTGCCAGCAAAAGGACAGGGTCGAATCAGCCCCAGCATTTT.

The CDR3 region has the DNA TGTGCCAGCAGCTTAGCGCTTCCAGGCTCCCAAGAGACCCAGTACTTC. This codes for CASSLALPGSQETQYF. This sequence joins TRBV7-9 and TRBJ2-5, with D hard to call. CDR1 and CDR2 (germline): SEHNR, FQNEAQ (reference sequence). Trimming shortened V by 0 bases and J by 1 base, and 12 bases separated the two germline ends. This CDR3 is built from 16 residues.

This clonotype came up a few times. V is TRBV7-9 and J is TRBJ2-5, with 8 bases aligning to TRBD2. Germline CDR1 and CDR2: SEHNR and FQNEAQ (reference sequence). V dropped 8 bases and J dropped 2; count of bases not matched to a gene: 4. The CDR3 loop spans 13 amino acids. The CDR3: CASVSGAQETQYF. DNA of the CDR3: TGTGCCAGCGTTAGCGGGGCTCAAGAGACCCAGTACTTC.

The J gene is TRBJ1-5, the V gene TRBV28; 9 bases agree with TRBD1. The germline CDR1 and CDR2 sequences are MDHEN and SYDVKM. Losses at the gene ends were 6 bases for V and 6 bases for J; bases not matched to a gene: 6. CDR3 length: 14 amino acids. The CDR3 region is CASRYRGLGQPQHF. The CDR3 nucleotides read TGTGCCAGCAGGTACAGGGGGCTAGGTCAGCCCCAGCATTTT.

This clonotype was counted between two and nine times. The chain is built from TRBV29-1 and TRBJ1-2; D is ambiguous. Germline CDR1 is SQVTM and CDR2 is ANQGSEA. V was trimmed by 4 bases and J by 7 bases, leaving 22 bases between them. The CDR3 contains 15 residues. CDR3 residues: CSVADHSEGAAGYTF. CDR3 sequence (DNA): TGCAGCGTTGCGGACCATTCCGAAGGTGCTGCTGGCTACACCTTC.

The rearrangement uses TRBV9 and TRBJ1-2, with 9 nucleotides matching TRBD1. The ends lost 4 bases at V and 5 bases at J; junction bases unmatched: 9. Germline values: CDR1 SGDLS, CDR2 YYNGEE. This CDR3 has 15 amino acids. The CDR3 sequence: CASSNPGTGMYGYTF. The DNA of the CDR3 is TGTGCCAGCAGCAACCCCGGGACAGGGATGTATGGCTACACCTTC.

The gene calls are TRBV2 and TRBJ1-2, with 8 bases that match TRBD1. CDR1 SNHLY and CDR2 FYNNEI come from the germline V gene. This CDR3 comprises 14 residues. The ends lost 1 base at V and 8 bases at J; junction bases unmatched: 6. The CDR3 bases are TGTGCCAGCAGTGAAGTTCGACAGGGGCTGGGCTACACCTTC. This gives the protein CASSEVRQGLGYTF.

The gene calls are TRBV15 and TRBJ1-5; tentatively, D is TRBD1 (6 bases). The CDR3 is made up of 15 amino acids. V lost 3 bases and J 4 bases, leaving 13 bases between the germline ends. Germline lookup yields CDR1 LNHNV and CDR2 YYDKDF (reference sequence). This chain's CDR3 is CATSRTGTGNQPQHF. In DNA form, the CDR3 reads TGTGCCACCAGCAGGACGGGAACAGGGAATCAGCCCCAGCATTTT.

The chain has TRBV7-9 and TRBJ2-1; D is possibly TRBD2 (5 bases). The germline CDR1 and CDR2 sequences are SEHNR and FQNEAQ (reference sequence). V lost 4 bases, J lost 8 bases, and 15 bases lay in between. The CDR3 consists of 14 residues. CDR3 nucleotides: TGTGCCAGCAGCTCCGGGATTAACCCGCATGAGCAGTTCTTC. It is translated as CASSSGINPHEQFF.

The chain carries TRBV7-9 and TRBJ2-1; 12 bases fit TRBD1. The CDR3 length is 17 residues. Germline V gene sequence: CDR1 SEHNR, CDR2 FQNEAQ (reference sequence). Unmatched junction bases numbered 7, after V lost 4 bases and J lost 3 bases. CDR3: CASSSPGTGGHYNEQFF. The CDR3 nucleotides are TGTGCCAGCAGCTCCCCTGGGACAGGGGGCCACTACAATGAGCAGTTCTTC. Full variable domain (outside the CDR3, taken from reference TRBV7-9 and TRBJ2-1): DTGVSQNPRHKITKRGQNVTFRCDPISEHNRLYWYRQTLGQGPEFLTYFQNEAQLEKSRLLSDRFSAERPKGSFSTLEIQRTEQGDSAMYLCASSSPGTGGHYNEQFFGPGTRLTVL.

The chain couples TRBV20-1 to TRBJ1-2; 9 bases align to TRBD1. Germline CDR1 and CDR2: DFQATT and SNEGSKA (reference sequence). The CDR3 is 12 amino acids. V was clipped by 5 bases and J by 8 bases; unmatched bases: 6. The CDR3 sequence: CSALQGANGYTF. The CDR3 DNA is TGCAGTGCTTTACAGGGGGCAAACGGCTACACCTTC.

This sequence joins TRBV20-1 and TRBJ2-5; D gene ambiguous. The CDR3 loop spans 16 amino acids. V was shortened by 0 bases and J by 0 bases, with 14 bases between the two germline ends. CDR1 and CDR2 from the germline V gene are DFQATT and SNEGSKA (reference sequence). The CDR3 bases are TGCAGTGCTAGAGATGACCCCGGCCCTAACCAAGAGACCCAGTACTTC. It codes for CSARDDPGPNQETQYF.

The chain couples TRBV4-2 to TRBJ1-1; no clear D gene. Trimming cost V 1 base and J 5 bases, with 14 bases left between them. The CDR3 is 15 residues long. The germline gives CDR1 LGHNA, CDR2 YNFKEQ. CDR3: CASSQAAALWTEAFF. DNA of the CDR3: TGTGCCAGCAGCCAAGCGGCGGCACTTTGGACTGAAGCTTTCTTT.

The genes are TRBV7-2 and TRBJ2-1; possibly TRBD1 or TRBD2 for D (6 bases each). CDR1 is SGHTA and CDR2 is FQGNSA in the germline V gene. V shed 6 bases and J shed 6 bases, with 12 bases lying between them. The CDR3 contains 13 residues. The CDR3 bases are TGTGCCAGCAGTAGGGGGGCCGTCAATGAGCAGTTCTTC. Translated: CASSRGAVNEQFF.

This chain uses TRBV24-1 with TRBJ2-2, with 9 nucleotides matching TRBD1. The CDR3 length is 16 residues. V shed 2 bases, J shed 6 bases, and the junction held 6 bases outside the gene matches. Germline-derived CDR1 and CDR2 are KGHDR and SFDVKD. CDR3 in amino acids: CATSDYGTGLSGELFF. The DNA of the CDR3 is TGTGCCACCAGTGATTACGGGACAGGGTTGTCCGGGGAGCTGTTTTTT.

This chain joins TRBV7-9 and TRBJ2-1; 12 bases align to TRBD2. The CDR3 has 15 amino acids. Per germline, CDR1 SEHNR and CDR2 FQNEAQ (reference sequence). V was pared by 2 bases and J by 8 bases, with 4 bases of the junction left unmatched. CDR3 in DNA: TGTGCCAGCAGCTTACAAACTAGCGGGAGGCATGAGCAGTTCTTC. Amino acids: CASSLQTSGRHEQFF.